This T cell receptor beta chain emerged from a study of persistence of HIV-infected CD4 T cells (TCRdb year 2020). With regard to the full study: Suppressive ART had been received by participants for a median of 8 years. Peripheral blood samples of up to roughly 200 mL were obtained at multiple time points, with the exception of a couple of participants, for whom leukapheresis was performed at a single time point. The study isolated CMV- and HIV-1 Gag-responding CD4+ T cells from ART-treated individuals to examine antigen-driven clonal expansion of HIV-1-infected cells. The clonality of all cells in each sorted population was measured by TCRbeta sequencing, and the clonality of infected cells was measured by proviral sequencing. The TCR cluster analysis across participants included 8 or 9 participants for CMV and more than 5 participants for Gag. Anti-CD3/anti-CD28 stimulation activated a higher proportion of cells, with a lower memory fraction, than antigen stimulation.

The treatment or condition tag for this specimen amounts to: suppressive antiretroviral therapy. Cells were stimulated with anti-CD3/anti-CD28 magnetic beads as a nonspecific positive control representing the CD4+ T cell repertoire. Sorting of responding CD4+ T cells was based on upregulation of both CD40 ligand and CD69. Participants were HIV-1-infected adults who started suppressive ART during chronic infection. For at least 4 years, participants had undetectable plasma HIV-1 RNA, below 50 copies/mL. To be included, participants needed a CD4+ T cell count above 400 cells/uL and a positive CMV serology. Before stimulation, PBMCs were isolated using density centrifugation and then depleted of CD8+ T cells. For 18 hours, CD8-depleted PBMCs were stimulated with anti-CD28/CD49d costimulation, a CD40-blocking antibody, and enfuvirtide, which was added to prevent new infections. Cells were sorted on a Beckman Coulter MoFlo Legacy or XDP sorter, with propidium iodide excluding dead cells. For samples with more than one million cells, genomic DNA was extracted with the QIAamp DNA Mini Kit, and for all other samples the Quick-DNA Microprep Kit was used.

What the study reported, not specific to this receptor: Within the same sorted populations, TCR oligoclonality correlated with proviral oligoclonality. Because the TCR analyses were done in bulk, restricting them to just the rare CMV-responding cells that actually carried HIV-1 proviruses was not possible. Antigen-responding cells were enriched for degenerate expanded CDR3beta sequences, which suggests convergent selection of CD4+ responses to CMV and Gag. Only a small number of individuals took part in the study, and the range of antigens tested was limited. Significantly lower TCRbeta richness was observed in CMV- and Gag-responding cells than in anti-CD3/anti-CD28-responding cells, and higher oligoclonality was observed in CMV-responding cells than in CD3/CD28-stimulated and Gag-responding cells.

TCRbeta repertoires were sequenced from genomic DNA with the immunoSEQ hsTCRB assay version 4 in survey mode. Genomic DNA was diluted to approximately 11 ng/uL, and up to 1 ug per sample was used for TCRbeta sequencing. As for the authors' bioinformatics: TCRbeta data were analyzed in ImmunoSeq Analyzer 3.0, with diversity computed on productive nucleotide rearrangements. The improved Chao index was used to estimate lower-bound TCR diversity, and the Gini coefficient was used to estimate clonality using the Immunarch R package. Different nucleotide rearrangements encoding the same CDR3beta amino acid sequence were counted as distinct clonotypes. Differential abundance analysis identified TCRbeta sequences significantly enriched in antigen-responding cells relative to anti-CD3/anti-CD28-activated cells. GLIPH2 clustered TCRs by predicted peptide-MHC specificity, both within individual participants and across merged participant data sets. Sourced from immuneACCESS, this table was stored by TCRdb with only in-frame sequences that have V and J called. A share of the clones is absent; for the studies checked, an unresolved V gene accounts for under half, and the remainder has no known explanation. V, J and clone size derive from that table, while D and trimming were established from the DNA sequence. The table for this sample lists roughly 41,000 clones; approximately 90% of them were counted only once. Of the sample, approximately 1.3% is held by the ten largest clones.

This clone has a single count. Its cognate antigen has yet to be identified. One base away there is no much larger clone; base qualities are not given. Taken from the germline V gene (reference sequence), the CDR1 and CDR2 loops are LGHDT and YNNKEL. V is pruned by 2 bases and J by 6 bases, leaving 15 bases of the junction without a gene match. Its CDR3 holds 18 amino acids, cysteine through phenylalanine. Only the CDR3 DNA stays, 54 bases, in frame from base 1. The chain was built from TRBV3-1 (or the pseudogene TRBV3-2) and TRBJ1-1; 10 bases in the junction line up with TRBD1. The source was CD4+ T cells sorted from PBMCs after roughly 18-hour stimulation, collected from a patient who received antiretroviral therapy. The cell subset or site label, read with the paper, signifies: CD40L+CD69+ CD4 T cells responding to anti-CD3/anti-CD28 beads, representing the overall repertoire. The TCR sequence derives from an adult man with HIV who was CMV-seropositive. The DNA reads TGTGCCAGCAGCCAAAGACTAAGAGGGATGGGACAGGGGTCTGAAGCTTTCTTT. Its amino acids are CASSQRLRGMGQGSEAFF.